The T cell receptor (beta chain) described here comes from a study of shared clonotypes between healthy human individuals. Study-wide findings and caveats: The sole specimen, blood, was sampled, and tissue repertoires likely differ.

The test was conducted at deep level. Genomic DNA of each subset was evenly split across several immunoSEQ plates. Unsorted PBMC contributed 250 to 300 ng DNA, about 30,000 T cell genomes, to each replicate PCR. TCRdb's table, derived via immunoSEQ multiplex PCR, lists solely in-frame clones and lacks some. The top ten hold about 13% of the sample, which has approximately 500,000 clones, approximately 84% seen once. From germline, CDR1 is LGHNA and CDR2 YNFKEQ. V shed 0 bases and J shed 0 bases, with 14 bases lying between them. There are 17 residues in the CDR3. In regard to this clone: The target antigen is unknown.

The receptor was isolated from a middle-aged woman in good health. Some clones in this sample may be carry-over from other donors' samples. The specimen was PBMCs. The chain has TRBV4-2 and TRBJ2-5, with D possibly TRBD1 on 6 matching bases. The CDR3 spells CASSQEGQGQYQETQYF. The CDR3 bases are TGTGCCAGCAGCCAAGAAGGTCAGGGGCAATACCAAGAGACCCAGTACTTC.